Listed below are T cell receptor beta chains from one sample, sequenced in a study of T-cell reconstitution after alpha-beta-depleted transplantation in children. TCRdb reprocessed the PCR reads with MiXCR, giving one entry per CDR3 protein. The table has hundreds of thousands of distinct CDR3 sequences, around 7.5% seen once; the top ten hold 6.3%. The material sequenced was PBMCs, mostly from graft donor cells, taken 180 days after TCRalphabeta/CD19-depleted stem cell transplant. The origin of the receptors is a male patient younger than 18 who had a stem cell transplant for acute lymphoblastic leukemia, so the T cells may come from the graft donor. The CDR3 runs from the conserved cysteine through the conserved F or W. D genes are given only for firm matches. For some rows the clone size is stated as once, few or many, or as a class when expanded; others skip it.

D	size	V	J	DNA	CDR3
.	many	TRBV20-1	TRBJ1-1	TGCAGTGCGGCAGGGCTTAACACTGAAGCTTTCTTT	CSAAGLNTEAFF
.	many	TRBV24-1	TRBJ2-3	TGTGCCACCAGTGGGTCCGGAACTAGGGCCACAGATACGCAGTATTTT	CATSGSGTRATDTQYF
TRBD1	.	TRBV27	TRBJ2-1	TGTGCCAGCACCGGGACAGGGACATACAATGAGCAGTTCTTC	CASTGTGTYNEQFF
TRBD1	many	TRBV12-3/TRBV12-4	TRBJ1-6	TGTGCCAGCACCCTAGGACAGGGGGCTTATAATTCACCCCTCCACTTT	CASTLGQGAYNSPLHF
.	many	TRBV11-2	TRBJ2-7	TGTGCCAGCAGCCCATACTTTTCCCGGTACGGGTACGAGCAGTACTTC	CASSPYFSRYGYEQYF
.	few	TRBV12-3/TRBV12-4	TRBJ1-1	TGTGCCAGCAGTTATTACTACCTTCCTGGCAGGAACCCTGAAGCTTTCTTT	CASSYYYLPGRNPEAFF
TRBD2	.	TRBV12-3/TRBV12-4	TRBJ2-7	TGTGCCAGCAGTTTAGGCGTCTCGGAGACTAGCGGGAGGCGAGGCGAGCAGTACTTC	CASSLGVSETSGRRGEQYF
.	many	TRBV11-2	TRBJ2-7	TGTGCCAGCAGCTTAGCGGCTTGGACTATGAGCTACGAGCAGTACTTC	CASSLAAWTMSYEQYF
.	many	TRBV20-1	TRBJ2-7	TGCAGTGCTACCGGGGACCCTTACGAGCAGTACTTC	CSATGDPYEQYF
.	many	TRBV4-3	TRBJ1-6	TGCGCCAGCAGCCAAACAAGAGATTCACCCCTCCACTTT	CASSQTRDSPLHF
.	many	TRBV13	TRBJ2-3	TGTGCCAGCACCCCTGTGGGTCGTGGAGATACGCAGTATTTT	CASTPVGRGDTQYF
TRBD2	many	TRBV9	TRBJ2-7	TGTGCCAGCAGCGTAGGACTAGCGGGAGCGGGGAGATCCTACGAGCAGTACTTC	CASSVGLAGAGRSYEQYF
.	many	TRBV10-2	TRBJ1-2	TGCGCCAGCAGTGAGGGCGGCCTCCCGAAGGGGGGCTACACCTTC	CASSEGGLPKGGYTF
.	many	TRBV7-3	TRBJ2-2	TGTGCCAGCAGCTTAGGCAGGCCGAACACCGGGGAGCTGTTTTTT	CASSLGRPNTGELFF
.	many	TRBV28	TRBJ2-3	TGTGCCAGCAGTCGCAGGGTGGGGCACACAGATACGCAGTATTTT	CASSRRVGHTDTQYF
TRBD1	many	TRBV10-3	TRBJ2-7	TGTGCCATCAGTGAGTCGACGGTGGGACAGGGGTTCACCTACGAGCAGTACTTC	CAISESTVGQGFTYEQYF
.	.	TRBV6-5	TRBJ2-7	TGTGCCAGCAGTTACTCGAGTCGGAACGAGCAGTACTTC	CASSYSSRNEQYF
.	many	TRBV7-9	TRBJ1-5	TGTGCCAGCAGCTTTAGGGGGGTCAATCAGCCCCAGCATTTT	CASSFRGVNQPQHF
TRBD2	.	TRBV4-2	TRBJ2-3	TGTGCCATGGGCCCGGAACCACTAGCGGCGAGCACAGATACGCAGTATTTT	CAMGPEPLAASTDTQYF
.	.	TRBV28	TRBJ2-7	TGTGCCAGCAGTAGGAGAGTCCGCTGGCAGGCTTACGAGCAGTACTTC	CASSRRVRWQAYEQYF
TRBD1	many	TRBV7-9	TRBJ2-7	TGTGCCAGCAGCCTCCGGGACAGGGTTGGAGTGCAGTACTTC	CASSLRDRVGVQYF
.	many	TRBV7-2	TRBJ2-4	TGTGCCAGCAGCTTAGAGTCTGGAGACATTCAGTACTTC	CASSLESGDIQYF
.	many	TRBV29-1	TRBJ2-4	TGCAGCGTTGTTGCAAAGGCCATTCAGTACTTC	CSVVAKAIQYF
.	many	TRBV29-1	TRBJ2-2	TGCAGCGTTGACGGGGCCGGGGAGCTGTTTTTT	CSVDGAGELFF
.	many	TRBV6-5	TRBJ2-7	TGTGCCAGCAGTTACTCGAGCAGGGCTATGTTTTACGAGCAGTACTTC	CASSYSSRAMFYEQYF
.	many	TRBV5-5	TRBJ1-4	TGTGCCAGCAGCCTGGAGAACCTTCTAGGACGACTGTTTTTT	CASSLENLLGRLFF
TRBD2	many	TRBV27	TRBJ2-7	TGTGCCAGCAGTTTCCTAGCGGGATTCGGCGAGCAGTACTTC	CASSFLAGFGEQYF
TRBD1	few	TRBV5-1	TRBJ2-7	TGCGCCAGCAGCTTAAGGACAGGGCGCTACGAGCAGTACTTC	CASSLRTGRYEQYF
TRBD2	few	TRBV20-1	TRBJ2-1	TGCAGTGCTGTGTATAGCGGGAGGACGGCCTACAATGAGCAGTTCTTC	CSAVYSGRTAYNEQFF
TRBD2	many	TRBV20-1	TRBJ2-1	TGCAGTGCCGGAGATAGCGGGACCAACAATGAGCAGTTCTTC	CSAGDSGTNNEQFF
.	many	TRBV12-3/TRBV12-4	TRBJ2-1	TGTGCCAGCAGTTTAGCCCCCTGGCATGAGCAGTTCTTC	CASSLAPWHEQFF
TRBD1	many	TRBV5-1	TRBJ1-6	TGCGCCAGCACCCTATACAGGGGAAATTCACCCCTCCACTTT	CASTLYRGNSPLHF
TRBD2	few	TRBV7-6	TRBJ2-6	TGTGCCAGCAGCTTAGCGGGGGGGGGAGCTGGGGCCAACGTCCTGACTTTC	CASSLAGGGAGANVLTF
TRBD2	many	TRBV5-1	TRBJ2-7	TGCGCCAGCAGCTTGCTGGGAGGGGATTCCTACGAGCAGTACTTC	CASSLLGGDSYEQYF
TRBD2	many	TRBV7-9	TRBJ2-1	TGTGCCAGCAGCCGCGACTGGCGGGGGGGGCTTAAATCCTACAATGAGCAGTTCTTC	CASSRDWRGGLKSYNEQFF
.	many	TRBV11-1	TRBJ2-2	TGTGCCAGCAGTAGTCCTAAGGGATCGAACACCGGGGAGCTGTTTTTT	CASSSPKGSNTGELFF
.	many	TRBV9	TRBJ2-5	TGTGCCAGCAGCGGACTACAGGGTTTCCAAGAGACCCAGTACTTC	CASSGLQGFQETQYF
.	many	TRBV6-4	TRBJ2-1	TGTGCCAGCAGGAAGGATGAGCAGTTCTTC	CASRKDEQFF
.	many	TRBV3-1	TRBJ2-1	TGTGCCAGCAGCCAAGATACTGGTAGGCTGTACAATGAGCAGTTCTTC	CASSQDTGRLYNEQFF
TRBD2	many	TRBV9	TRBJ2-1	TGTGCCAGCAGCGCCCCCGGGACTAGCGGCTACAATGAGCAGTTCTTC	CASSAPGTSGYNEQFF
TRBD2	many	TRBV12-3/TRBV12-4	TRBJ2-2	TGTGCCAGCAGTTCCGGGACTAGCGGGAGGGAGGCCGGGGAGCTGTTTTTT	CASSSGTSGREAGELFF